The present T cell receptor (beta chain) was sequenced within a study of shared clonotypes between healthy human individuals. Trimming removed 7 bases from V and 6 bases from J, with 18 bases in between. Looked up from germline, CDR1 is MDHEN and CDR2 is SYDVKM. The CDR3 extends over 14 amino acids. Per the original methods: Without quality scores, immunoSEQ junctional reads could not be filtered like full-length reads. Sequencing was performed with immunoSEQ multiplex PCR; in TCRdb, only in-frame clones are kept and a portion is missing. That table furnishes V, J and clone size, whereas the DNA furnished D and trimming. Of about 2.4 million clones listed, 93% were seen once; the top ten hold about 0.39%. Recent acute infections and vaccinations were absent in the healthy HIV-negative adult donors. Every one of the donors was a Caucasian adult that lived in Nashville, Tennessee.

Sequenced: naive CD4+ T cells from PBMCs. Noted subset: CD45RA+ positively selected. The clonotype comes from a man younger than 35 in good health. Some clones in this sample may be carry-over from other donors' samples. The V call is TRBV28, the J call TRBJ1-1, with D perhaps matching TRBD1 (5 bases). The CDR3 reads CASTPRGGVAEAFF. The CDR3 DNA sequence: TGTGCCAGCACCCCCCGGGGCGGGGTCGCTGAAGCTTTCTTT.